This TCR beta chain was recovered during a study of neurological immune-mediated disorders. Study-level findings and limits: Falling below healthy controls, multiple sclerosis showed the least TCR clonal expansion, while HTLV-1-associated myelopathy showed the most.

Deletions cut 5 bases from V and 2 bases from J, with 13 bases between. In germline, CDR1 is LNHDA, CDR2 SQIVND (reference sequence). This CDR3 comprises 15 residues. TCRdb passed the 5' RACE reads through MiXCR, listing each CDR3 protein once. The data show 12,000 to 15,000 distinct CDR3 sequences, with approximately 13% seen just once and roughly two fifths held by the top ten. As regards this clonotype: Its antigen remains unidentified.

This sequence was found in a female donor with HTLV-1-associated myelopathy (HAM/TSP). The sample taken for sequencing was CD8+ T cells from blood. The chain links TRBV19 to TRBJ1-5; maybe TRBD1 (5 bases). CDR3 sequence reads: CASSWGGAGNQPQHF. The CDR3 DNA reads as TGTGCCAGTAGTTGGGGAGGGGCCGGCAATCAGCCCCAGCATTTT.